Listed below are T cell receptor beta chains from one sample, sequenced in a study of shared clonotypes between healthy human individuals. Repertoires were generated with immunoSEQ multiplex PCR, while TCRdb's copy carries only in-frame clones and drops some. The sample holds roughly 1,000,000 clones, 75% to 80% seen once. Sequencing used memory CD4+ T cells from PBMCs. The receptors stem from a man aged 18 to 29 in good health. Some clones in this sample may be carry-over from other donors' samples. CDR3s include the opening cysteine and the closing phenylalanine or tryptophan. The D gene is left open where the match is weak. For some rows the clone size is stated as once, few or many, or as a class when expanded; others skip it.

D gene: NA; clone size: NA; V gene: TRBV6-5; J gene: TRBJ2-7; CDR3 protein: CASSIGQTYEQYF; CDR3 DNA: TGTGCCAGCAGTATAGGACAGACCTACGAGCAGTACTTC
D gene: TRBD1; clone size: NA; V gene: TRBV5-1; J gene: TRBJ2-7; CDR3 protein: CASTRDRGIDEQYF; CDR3 DNA: TGCGCCAGCACCCGGGACAGGGGGATCGACGAGCAGTACTTC
D gene: NA; clone size: NA; V gene: TRBV10-3; J gene: TRBJ2-1; CDR3 protein: CAISAGFLNNEQFF; CDR3 DNA: TGTGCCATCAGTGCGGGCTTTTTGAACAATGAGCAGTTCTTC
D gene: NA; clone size: NA; V gene: TRBV18; J gene: TRBJ1-2; CDR3 protein: CASSPPGPANYGYTF; CDR3 DNA: TGTGCCAGCTCACCGCCGGGCCCAGCTAACTATGGCTACACCTTC
D gene: NA; clone size: NA; V gene: TRBV7-7; J gene: TRBJ2-3; CDR3 protein: CASSIDLSRVDTQYF; CDR3 DNA: TGTGCCAGCAGCATCGACCTGTCGCGAGTGGATACGCAGTATTTT
D gene: NA; clone size: NA; V gene: TRBV20-1; J gene: TRBJ2-7; CDR3 protein: CSAMLANEQYF; CDR3 DNA: TGCAGTGCGATGCTGGCGAACGAGCAGTACTTC
D gene: TRBD2; clone size: NA; V gene: TRBV27; J gene: TRBJ2-3; CDR3 protein: CASSLSVPTSGRTDTQYF; CDR3 DNA: TGTGCCAGCAGCTTATCCGTTCCCACTAGCGGGAGAACAGATACGCAGTATTTT
D gene: TRBD1; clone size: NA; V gene: TRBV7-2; J gene: TRBJ1-5; CDR3 protein: CASSLGRGGGQPQHF; CDR3 DNA: TGTGCCAGCAGCTTAGGCAGGGGGGGTGGGCAGCCCCAGCATTTT
D gene: NA; clone size: NA; V gene: TRBV25-1; J gene: TRBJ2-1; CDR3 protein: CASTLRTAYNEQFF; CDR3 DNA: TGTGCCAGCACCCTAAGGACAGCCTACAATGAGCAGTTCTTC
D gene: NA; clone size: NA; V gene: TRBV19; J gene: TRBJ2-7; CDR3 protein: CASSRKAAYEQYF; CDR3 DNA: TGTGCCAGTAGTAGAAAGGCGGCCTACGAGCAGTACTTC
D gene: NA; clone size: NA; V gene: TRBV7-8; J gene: TRBJ1-5; CDR3 protein: CASSRQRGDQPQHF; CDR3 DNA: TGTGCCAGCAGCAGGCAACGAGGGGATCAGCCCCAGCATTTT
D gene: NA; clone size: NA; V gene: TRBV5-4; J gene: TRBJ1-3; CDR3 protein: CASSSQRGGSGNTIYF; CDR3 DNA: TGTGCCAGCAGCTCCCAGAGGGGAGGCTCTGGAAACACCATATATTTT
D gene: NA; clone size: NA; V gene: TRBV5-1; J gene: TRBJ2-1; CDR3 protein: CASSLDYEQFF; CDR3 DNA: TGCGCCAGCAGCTTGGATTATGAGCAGTTCTTC
D gene: NA; clone size: NA; V gene: TRBV5-5; J gene: TRBJ2-7; CDR3 protein: CASSPSGREQYF; CDR3 DNA: TGTGCCAGCAGCCCGTCCGGCCGGGAGCAGTACTTC
D gene: NA; clone size: NA; V gene: TRBV7-9; J gene: TRBJ1-2; CDR3 protein: CASSFSVNYGYTF; CDR3 DNA: TGTGCCAGCAGCTTTTCCGTTAACTATGGCTACACCTTC
D gene: NA; clone size: NA; V gene: TRBV4-3; J gene: TRBJ1-4; CDR3 protein: CASSQRGTTNEKLFF; CDR3 DNA: TGCGCCAGCAGCCAACGCGGCACAACTAATGAAAAACTGTTTTTT
D gene: NA; clone size: NA; V gene: TRBV4-2; J gene: TRBJ1-1; CDR3 protein: CASSQVTTGTEAFF; CDR3 DNA: TGTGCCAGCAGCCAAGTTACGACGGGCACTGAAGCTTTCTTT
D gene: NA; clone size: NA; V gene: TRBV7-9; J gene: TRBJ2-1; CDR3 protein: CASSLAARDNEQFF; CDR3 DNA: TGTGCCAGCAGCTTAGCGGCGCGGGACAATGAGCAGTTCTTC
D gene: TRBD1; clone size: NA; V gene: TRBV7-3; J gene: TRBJ2-2; CDR3 protein: CASSAGTGHTGELFF; CDR3 DNA: TGTGCCAGCAGCGCCGGGACAGGCCACACCGGGGAGCTGTTTTTT
D gene: TRBD2; clone size: NA; V gene: TRBV6-6; J gene: TRBJ2-7; CDR3 protein: CASSYMREGLEQYF; CDR3 DNA: TGTGCCAGCAGTTATATGCGGGAGGGCCTCGAGCAGTACTTC
D gene: NA; clone size: NA; V gene: TRBV10-3; J gene: TRBJ2-7; CDR3 protein: CAISESVGTISYEQYF; CDR3 DNA: TGTGCCATCAGTGAATCGGTCGGGACAATCTCCTACGAGCAGTACTTC
D gene: NA; clone size: NA; V gene: TRBV15; J gene: TRBJ1-3; CDR3 protein: CATSGGLAYSGNTIYF; CDR3 DNA: TGTGCCACCAGCGGTGGACTCGCCTACTCTGGAAACACCATATATTTT
D gene: NA; clone size: NA; V gene: TRBV2; J gene: TRBJ1-2; CDR3 protein: CASSTTANYGYTF; CDR3 DNA: TGTGCCAGCAGTACGACAGCTAACTATGGCTACACCTTC
D gene: TRBD2; clone size: NA; V gene: TRBV7-9; J gene: TRBJ2-3; CDR3 protein: CASSAFRSSGSTDTQYF; CDR3 DNA: TGTGCCAGCAGCGCCTTTAGATCTAGCGGGAGTACAGATACGCAGTATTTT
D gene: TRBD2; clone size: NA; V gene: TRBV27; J gene: TRBJ2-5; CDR3 protein: CASGRYSGRRLQETQYF; CDR3 DNA: TGTGCCAGCGGCCGATATTCCGGGAGGCGACTGCAAGAGACCCAGTACTTC
D gene: NA; clone size: NA; V gene: TRBV28; J gene: TRBJ2-7; CDR3 protein: CASRIHQGPYEQYF; CDR3 DNA: TGTGCCAGCAGGATACACCAGGGCCCCTACGAGCAGTACTTC
D gene: NA; clone size: NA; V gene: TRBV28; J gene: TRBJ1-4; CDR3 protein: CASSPTGRSTNEKLFF; CDR3 DNA: TGTGCCAGCAGTCCCACAGGGCGGTCAACTAATGAAAAACTGTTTTTT
D gene: NA; clone size: many; V gene: TRBV5-6; J gene: TRBJ1-1; CDR3 protein: CASSRYEQGYNTEAFF; CDR3 DNA: TGTGCCAGCAGCCGATACGAACAGGGTTACAACACTGAAGCTTTCTTT
D gene: NA; clone size: NA; V gene: TRBV29-1; J gene: TRBJ2-7; CDR3 protein: CSGLQGSSYEQYF; CDR3 DNA: TGCAGCGGCTTGCAGGGATCTTCCTACGAGCAGTACTTC
D gene: TRBD1; clone size: NA; V gene: TRBV11-2; J gene: TRBJ1-1; CDR3 protein: CASSTWGTGGTEAFF; CDR3 DNA: TGTGCCAGCAGCACCTGGGGGACAGGGGGCACTGAAGCTTTCTTT
D gene: TRBD2; clone size: NA; V gene: TRBV30; J gene: TRBJ2-5; CDR3 protein: CAWSVGTSEETQYF; CDR3 DNA: TGTGCCTGGAGTGTTGGGACTAGCGAAGAGACCCAGTACTTC
D gene: NA; clone size: once; V gene: TRBV5-6; J gene: TRBJ2-3; CDR3 protein: CASSLYRQTVGTDTQYF; CDR3 DNA: TGTGCCAGCAGCTTGTACCGCCAGACGGTCGGCACAGATACGCAGTATTTT
D gene: NA; clone size: NA; V gene: TRBV7-2; J gene: TRBJ2-2; CDR3 protein: CASSSGTWTGELFF; CDR3 DNA: TGTGCCAGCAGCTCCGGGACTTGGACCGGGGAGCTGTTTTTT
D gene: NA; clone size: NA; V gene: TRBV28; J gene: TRBJ1-5; CDR3 protein: CASSLSRGPGNQPQHF; CDR3 DNA: TGTGCCAGCAGTTTATCCCGAGGACCGGGCAATCAGCCCCAGCATTTT
D gene: TRBD1; clone size: NA; V gene: TRBV2; J gene: TRBJ2-5; CDR3 protein: CASSNSGTGGQETQYF; CDR3 DNA: TGTGCCAGCAGTAATTCCGGGACAGGGGGTCAAGAGACCCAGTACTTC
D gene: NA; clone size: NA; V gene: TRBV9; J gene: TRBJ2-3; CDR3 protein: CASSVSSTDTQYF; CDR3 DNA: TGTGCCAGCAGCGTGAGTAGCACAGATACGCAGTATTTT
D gene: NA; clone size: NA; V gene: TRBV27; J gene: TRBJ2-7; CDR3 protein: CASSYRSDAPPYEQYF; CDR3 DNA: TGTGCCAGCAGTTACCGATCGGACGCCCCTCCCTACGAGCAGTACTTC
D gene: NA; clone size: once; V gene: TRBV14; J gene: TRBJ2-1; CDR3 protein: CASSQPTGGYNEQFF; CDR3 DNA: TGTGCCAGCAGCCAACCGACAGGCGGCTACAATGAGCAGTTCTTC
D gene: NA; clone size: NA; V gene: TRBV2; J gene: TRBJ1-5; CDR3 protein: CASSAQVNQPQHF; CDR3 DNA: TGTGCCAGCAGTGCACAAGTCAATCAGCCCCAGCATTTT
D gene: NA; clone size: NA; V gene: TRBV27; J gene: TRBJ1-2; CDR3 protein: CASRGGTTINYGYTF; CDR3 DNA: TGTGCCAGCAGGGGAGGGACAACGATTAACTATGGCTACACCTTC
D gene: TRBD2; clone size: NA; V gene: TRBV4-1; J gene: TRBJ2-1; CDR3 protein: CASSQGLAGYNEQFF; CDR3 DNA: TGCGCCAGCAGCCAAGGTCTAGCGGGATACAATGAGCAGTTCTTC
D gene: TRBD1; clone size: once; V gene: TRBV29-1; J gene: TRBJ1-2; CDR3 protein: CSVGDRTYGYTF; CDR3 DNA: TGCAGCGTTGGGGACAGGACTTATGGCTACACCTTC
D gene: NA; clone size: NA; V gene: TRBV14; J gene: TRBJ2-2; CDR3 protein: CASSRAGVDGELFF; CDR3 DNA: TGTGCCAGCAGCCGCGCAGGGGTTGACGGGGAGCTGTTTTTT
D gene: TRBD1; clone size: NA; V gene: TRBV2; J gene: TRBJ1-4; CDR3 protein: CASRLRGGNEKLFF; CDR3 DNA: TGTGCCAGCAGACTCAGGGGGGGTAATGAAAAACTGTTTTTT
D gene: NA; clone size: few; V gene: TRBV7-8; J gene: TRBJ1-3; CDR3 protein: CASSSPSSGNTIYF; CDR3 DNA: TGTGCCAGCAGCTCCCCTAGCTCTGGAAACACCATATATTTT
D gene: NA; clone size: once; V gene: TRBV9; J gene: TRBJ2-3; CDR3 protein: CASSVDTGGTDTQYF; CDR3 DNA: TGTGCCAGCAGCGTAGATACGGGAGGCACAGATACGCAGTATTTT
D gene: TRBD1; clone size: NA; V gene: TRBV23-1; J gene: TRBJ1-1; CDR3 protein: CASSPGGCNTEAFF; CDR3 DNA: TGCGCCAGCAGTCCAGGGGGCTGCAACACTGAAGCTTTCTTT
D gene: NA; clone size: NA; V gene: TRBV15; J gene: TRBJ2-1; CDR3 protein: CATSREQEQFF; CDR3 DNA: TGTGCCACCAGCAGAGAGCAAGAGCAGTTCTTC
D gene: NA; clone size: NA; V gene: TRBV29-1; J gene: TRBJ2-7; CDR3 protein: CSVEDRGLSYEQYF; CDR3 DNA: TGCAGCGTTGAAGATAGAGGACTTTCCTACGAGCAGTACTTC
D gene: TRBD2; clone size: once; V gene: TRBV27; J gene: TRBJ2-7; CDR3 protein: CASSLSGTALYEQYF; CDR3 DNA: TGTGCCAGCAGTTTAAGCGGGACTGCCCTCTACGAGCAGTACTTC
D gene: NA; clone size: NA; V gene: TRBV6-4; J gene: TRBJ2-1; CDR3 protein: CASSVIDGRNEQFF; CDR3 DNA: TGTGCCAGCAGTGTTATCGACGGGAGAAATGAGCAGTTCTTC